This T cell receptor (beta chain) was captured by sequencing in a study of shared clonotypes between healthy human individuals. Overall study context: The study used three CD4 naive, three CD4 memory, two CD8 naive and one CD8 memory plate per donor.

Some clones are missing from TCRdb's copy, which holds only in-frame ones; the method was immunoSEQ multiplex PCR. Of about 2.1 million clones listed, 80% to 95% were seen once; the top ten hold approximately 1.7%. Naive CD8 isolation took CD45RO-negative cells positively selected for CCR7 and excluded terminally differentiated effector memory CD45RA+ cells. Every contributor of samples was a Caucasian grown-up residing in Nashville, Tennessee. Germline V gene data show CDR1 as SGHKS and CDR2 as YYEKEE (reference sequence). The CDR3 is 11 amino acids. The germline V and J ends were trimmed by 0 bases and 14 bases, with 9 bases remaining between them.

The chain carries TRBV5-5 and TRBJ2-1; D gene unclear. The receptor was derived from a young man in good health. Some clones in this sample may be carry-over from other donors' samples. Sequenced input: naive CD8+ T cells from PBMCs. The CDR3 sequence is CASSLVTSKFF. In nucleotides, the CDR3 is TGTGCCAGCAGCTTGGTCACCAGCAAGTTCTTC.